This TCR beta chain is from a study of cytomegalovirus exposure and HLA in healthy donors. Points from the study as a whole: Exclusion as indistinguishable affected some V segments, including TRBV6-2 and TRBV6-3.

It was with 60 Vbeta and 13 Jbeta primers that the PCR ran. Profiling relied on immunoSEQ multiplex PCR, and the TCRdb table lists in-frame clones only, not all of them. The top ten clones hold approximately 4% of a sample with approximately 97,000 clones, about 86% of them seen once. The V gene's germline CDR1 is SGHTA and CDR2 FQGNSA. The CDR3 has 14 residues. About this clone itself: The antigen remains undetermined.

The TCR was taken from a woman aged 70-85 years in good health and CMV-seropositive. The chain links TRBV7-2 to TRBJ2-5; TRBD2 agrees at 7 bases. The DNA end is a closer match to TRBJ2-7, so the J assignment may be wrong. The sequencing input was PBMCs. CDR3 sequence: CASSLDAGVHEQYF. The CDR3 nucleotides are TGTGCCAGCAGCTTAGATGCGGGAGTCCACGAGCAGTACTTC.